This is a list of T cell receptor delta chains from one sample in a study of Vδ1+ human thymocytes. TCRdb reanalyzed the multiplex PCR reads using CATT. The table lists around 26,000 delta-chain clones, about 29% of them singletons, with about 1.4% in the top ten. Sequenced sample: Vdelta1+ gamma-delta thymocytes from the thymus. These receptors all come from a boy in the first two years of life who had congenital heart surgery. The CDR3 runs from the conserved cysteine through the conserved F or W. The D gene is left open where the match is weak. Not every row has a clone size; where given, it reads once, few, many or a size class.

21	.	TRDV1	few	TRDJ1	CALGELLPTGGRYGYTDKLIF	TGTGCTCTTGGGGAACTCCTTCCTACTGGGGGTCGATACGGGTACACCGATAAACTCATCTTT
13	.	TRDV1	few	TRDJ1	CALGNGRASPLIF	TGTGCTCTTGGGAACGGTAGGGCCTCTCCTCTCATCTTT
18	TRDD3	TRDV1	few	TRDJ1	CALGEGRYWGIRGGGLIF	TGTGCTCTTGGGGAAGGGCGTTACTGGGGGATACGGGGCGGAGGACTCATCTTT
21	TRDD3	TRDV1	.	TRDJ1	CALGEPPRGLGGPGYTDKLIF	TGTGCTCTTGGGGAACCGCCGCGTGGACTGGGGGGCCCCGGTTACACCGATAAACTCATCTTT
14	.	TRDV1	few	TRDJ1	CALGELRTGDKLIF	TGTGCTCTTGGGGAACTTAGGACGGGGGATAAACTCATCTTT
14	.	TRDV1	medium-sized	TRDJ1	CALGEGVLLGKLIF	TGTGCTCTTGGGGAAGGGGTACTGCTTGGTAAACTCATCTTT
22	TRDD3	TRDV1	few	TRDJ2	CALGEQSRSGGYAAGLTAQLFF	TGTGCTCTTGGGGAACAATCGAGATCTGGGGGATACGCCGCCGGTTTGACAGCACAACTCTTCTTT
19	TRDD3	TRDV1	few	TRDJ1	CALGELYLGDIRGTDKLIF	TGTGCTCTTGGGGAACTCTACCTGGGGGATATAAGAGGGACCGATAAACTCATCTTT
22	TRDD3	TRDV1	.	TRDJ1	CALGERAPERVELGDTMSRLIF	TGTGCTCTTGGGGAACGCGCCCCCGAGAGGGTAGAACTGGGGGATACAATGAGTAGACTCATCTTT
17	.	TRDV1	few	TRDJ1	CALGEPGSYSTADKLIF	TGTGCTCTTGGGGAACCTGGCTCCTACTCTACAGCCGATAAACTCATCTTT
18	TRDD3	TRDV1	.	TRDJ1	CALGERSVGDTPTMKLIF	TGTGCTCTTGGGGAACGATCTGTGGGGGATACCCCCACCATGAAACTCATCTTT
16	.	TRDV1	.	TRDJ1	CALGELRAGYTDKLIF	TGTGCTCTTGGGGAACTCAGGGCGGGGTACACCGATAAACTCATCTTT
16	.	TRDV1	few	TRDJ1	CALGPQRRGHTDKLIF	TGTGCTCTTGGGCCACAAAGGAGAGGGCACACCGATAAACTCATCTTT
19	TRDD3	TRDV1	.	TRDJ1	CALGEPTDWGIPGTDKLIF	TGTGCTCTTGGGGAACCTACGGACTGGGGGATACCGGGCACCGATAAACTCATCTTT
20	TRDD3	TRDV1	few	TRDJ1	CALGEASVGIRIFNTDKLIF	TGTGCTCTTGGGGAGGCCTCTGTGGGGATACGCATCTTTAACACCGATAAACTCATCTTT
17	TRDD3	TRDV1	medium-sized	TRDJ1	CALGDSSWGMRSTKLIF	TGTGCTCTTGGGGACTCATCATGGGGGATGCGTTCGACGAAACTCATCTTT
19	.	TRDV1	few	TRDJ1	CALGELYFPRSLHTDKLIF	TGTGCTCTTGGGGAACTATATTTTCCACGGTCGTTGCACACCGATAAACTCATCTTT
16	.	TRDV1	.	TRDJ1	CALGELVCINTDKLIF	TGTGCTCTTGGGGAACTCGTCTGTATAAACACCGATAAACTCATATTT
18	TRDD3	TRDV1	.	TRDJ1	CALGEEKRWGIVPDKLIF	TGTGCTCTTGGGGAAGAGAAGAGGTGGGGGATTGTACCCGATAAACTCATCTTT
12	.	TRDV2	.	TRDJ1	CACDPEGYKLIF	TGTGCCTGTGACCCAGAGGGGTATAAACTCATCTTC
15	TRDD3	TRDV1	few	TRDJ1	CALGELSTGGSKLIF	TGTGCTCTTGGGGAACTGTCTACTGGGGGCTCGAAACTCATCTTT
23	TRDD3	TRDV1	few	TRDJ1	CALGELNPPTTRGMQGGTDKLIF	TGTGCTCTTGGGGAACTAAATCCGCCAACAACTCGGGGGATGCAGGGTGGGACCGATAAACTCATCTTT
15	.	TRDV1	few	TRDJ1	CALGECPSNTLGLIF	TGTGCTCTTGGGGAATGCCCCTCAAACACCCTAGGACTCATCTTT
23	TRDD3	TRDV1	.	TRDJ1	CALGERSSPALRGIRGHTDKLIF	TGTGCTCTTGGGGAACGATCATCTCCCGCTTTGAGGGGGATACGCGGTCACACCGATAAACTCATCTTT
20	TRDD3	TRDV1	.	TRDJ1	CALGEVHPWYWGIGTDKLIF	TGTGCTCTTGGGGAAGTGCACCCCTGGTACTGGGGGATCGGGACCGATAAACTCATCTTT
23	TRDD2	TRDV1	few	TRDJ1	CALGEESFLRTGYRSFYTDKLIF	TGTGCTCTTGGGGAAGAATCCTTCCTACGGACGGGATACCGCTCTTTTTACACCGATAAACTCATCTTT